The 22 T cell receptor beta chains presented below share a single source sample, sequenced in a study of cytomegalovirus exposure and HLA in healthy donors. This table comes from immunoSEQ multiplex PCR, and its TCRdb copy is limited to in-frame clones, with some not included. The sample yields around 61,000 clones, around 94% seen once. Material: PBMCs. Receptors originate from a man aged 18 to 30 in good health and CMV-seronegative.

The chain uses TRBV5-6 and TRBJ2-5, with TRBD2 matching 8 bases. The CDR3 is made up of 16 amino acids. CDR1 is SGHDT, CDR2 YYEEEE, per germline. Trimming took 2 bases from V and 1 from J; bases not matched to a gene: 7. The CDR3 is CASSFFSGGTQETQYF. CDR3 coding DNA: TGTGCCAGCAGCTTTTTCTCGGGAGGGACCCAAGAGACCCAGTACTTC.

This clone appeared once. The V gene is TRBV6-1, the J gene TRBJ2-6, with 11 bases lining up with TRBD1. Germline CDR1 is MNHNS and CDR2 is SASEGT. The J segment lost 0 bases and the V segment lost 4 bases, leaving 8 bases of the junction unmatched. The CDR3 sequence is 19 residues long. Here the CDR3 DNA reads TGTGCCAGCAGTGGAAGACCGGGACAGGGGGGCTCTGGGGCCAACGTCCTGACTTTC. Encoded protein: CASSGRPGQGGSGANVLTF.

The chain couples TRBV5-1 to TRBJ2-7; 8 positions agree with TRBD2. The CDR3 contains 13 residues. Germline-derived CDR1 and CDR2 are SGHRS and YFSETQ. V was pared by 1 base and J by 5 bases, with 2 bases of the junction left unmatched. CDR3 sequence (DNA): TGCGCCAGCAGCTTGACGGGGGGGGACGAGCAGTACTTC. Protein sequence: CASSLTGGDEQYF. Together with reference TRBV5-1 and TRBJ2-7, the CDR3 gives the full variable domain: KAGVTQTPRYLIKTRGQQVTLSCSPISGHRSVSWYQQTPGQGLQFLFEYFSETQRNKGNFPGRFSGRQFSNSRSEMNVSTLELGDSALYLCASSLTGGDEQYFGPGTRLTVT.

This clone was found once. The J gene is TRBJ2-7, the V gene TRBV18; D uncertain. The CDR3 has 12 residues. V lost 4 bases and J lost 4, with 8 bases in between. Germline V gene lookup returns CDR1 KGHSH and CDR2 LQKENI. The CDR3 loop reads CASSLLWYEQYF. DNA of the CDR3: TGTGCCAGCTCACTCCTATGGTACGAGCAGTACTTC.

This clone was seen only a few times. The chain joins TRBV2 to TRBJ1-5; 7 nucleotides align to TRBD1. V dropped 1 base and J dropped 1; count of bases not matched to a gene: 1. This CDR3 spans 15 amino acids. Germline values: CDR1 SNHLY, CDR2 FYNNEI. The CDR3 loop is CASSEDRGSNQPQHF. CDR3 coding DNA: TGTGCCAGCAGTGAAGACAGGGGCAGCAATCAGCCCCAGCATTTT.

This clone was seen only a few times. The chain couples TRBV4-1 to TRBJ2-7; 9 nucleotides align to TRBD2. CDR1 is MGHRA, CDR2 YSYEKL, per germline. The CDR3 contains 15 residues. With V trimmed by 1 base and J by 4 bases, 5 bases remained unmatched. CDR3 loop: CASSQVNSGGYEQYF. CDR3 nucleotides: TGCGCCAGCAGCCAAGTGAATAGCGGGGGATACGAGCAGTACTTC.

The V gene is TRBV2, the J gene TRBJ2-3; TRBD2 might be the D (6 bases). Between the trimmed V and J ends, which lost 2 bases and 0 bases, there was a span of 9 bases. Germline CDR1 reads SNHLY; CDR2 reads FYNNEI. CDR3 size: 15 residues. The CDR3 is CASSELGTSTDTQYF. DNA for the CDR3: TGTGCCAGCAGTGAATTGGGGACTAGCACAGATACGCAGTATTTT.

Details on this clone: The junction does not match germline at one end; this may be a read error. The gene calls are TRBV7-2 and TRBJ2-1; 8 bases align to TRBD2. The CDR3 is 15 amino acids. Germline V CDR1 and CDR2: SGHTA, FQGNSA. CDR3 sequence reads: CASSLAGGSGGAVLF. In DNA, the CDR3 is TGTGCCAGCAGCTTAGCGGGAGGAAGCGGGGGAGCAGTCCTCTTC. Using reference TRBV7-2 and TRBJ2-1 for the parts outside the CDR3, the full variable domain is GAGVSQSPSNKVTEKGKDVELRCDPISGHTALYWYRQSLGQGLEFLIYFQGNSAPDKSGLPSDRFSAERTGGSVSTLTIQRTQQEDSAVYLCASSLAGGSGGAVLFGPGTRLTVL.

CDR3 loop: CASSESNSFGYTEAFF. The CDR3 DNA follows: TGCGCCAGCAGTGAGTCGAATTCGTTCGGGTACACTGAAGCTTTCTTT. J is TRBJ1-1 and V is TRBV10-2; D gene unclear. In germline, CDR1 is WSHSY, CDR2 SAAADI. This CDR3 spans 16 amino acids. The V end was cut by 0 bases, the J end by 3 bases, with 14 bases between.

Regarding this clone: Other DNA sequences from this sample encode an identical CDR3 as well. This sequence joins TRBV28 and TRBJ1-1; D unclear. V was shortened by 2 bases and J by 1 base, with 5 bases between the two germline ends. The CDR3 spans 13 residues. Germline CDR1 is MDHEN and CDR2 is SYDVKM. CDR3 residues: CASSLPGNTEAFF. In DNA, the CDR3 is TGTGCCAGCAGTTTACCGGGGAACACTGAAGCTTTCTTT.

The chain carries TRBV1 and TRBJ2-5; the table assigns TRBD2, which was not confirmed against the DNA. TRBV1 is labeled a pseudogene. CDR3 length: 14 amino acids. CDR3 protein: CTSTKVGEGETQYF. CDR3 DNA sequence: TGCACCAGCACCAAAGTAGGAGAGGGAGAGACCCAGTACTTC.

This clone was recorded a few times. The chain links TRBV2 to TRBJ2-3, with a possible D match to TRBD1 (5 bases). The CDR3 runs 14 residues. The V and J ends lost 3 bases and 2 bases respectively, with 9 bases between them. Germline V CDR1 and CDR2: SNHLY, FYNNEI. Here the CDR3 DNA reads TGTGCCAGCAGTGAGCAGGGATTCACAGATACGCAGTATTTT. Its protein product is CASSEQGFTDTQYF. The variable domain in full, completed from reference TRBV2 and TRBJ2-3, reads EPEVTQTPSHQVTQMGQEVILRCVPISNHLYFYWYRQILGQKVEFLVSFYNNEISEKSEIFDDQFSVERPDGSNFTLKIRSTKLEDSAMYFCASSEQGFTDTQYFGPGTRLTVL.

This clone appeared a single time. The chain employs TRBV19 and TRBJ2-3, with 8 bases that match TRBD2. Trimming at V came to 3 bases and at J to 5 bases, leaving 7 bases not matched to a gene. The CDR3 loop spans 15 amino acids. Germline CDR1 and CDR2: LNHDA and SQIVND (reference sequence). DNA for the CDR3: TGTGCCAGTAGTATGCAGCGGGAGTTGGTAGATACGCAGTATTTT. The encoded protein is CASSMQRELVDTQYF.

The rearrangement uses TRBV7-2 and TRBJ2-7; possible D gene TRBD1, 5 bases. Germline V gene sequence: CDR1 SGHTA, CDR2 FQGNSA. Trimming took 1 base from V and 0 from J, leaving 10 bases between them. CDR3 length: 15 residues. The CDR3 region is CASSLVAGRSYEQYF. CDR3 bases: TGTGCCAGCAGCTTAGTTGCAGGGCGCTCCTACGAGCAGTACTTC.

The chain is built from TRBV7-6 and TRBJ1-1; 7 bases are a match to TRBD1. Germline CDR1 is SGHVS and CDR2 is FNYEAQ. After removal of 3 bases from V and 3 bases from J, the junction contained 13 bases not matched to a gene. The CDR3 is made up of 17 amino acids. The CDR3 region has the DNA TGTGCCAGCAGCTTCGAACAGGGGAACGGGTTGGACACTGAAGCTTTCTTT. Translating it yields CASSFEQGNGLDTEAFF. Variable domain in full (rest from reference TRBV7-6 and TRBJ1-1): GAGVSQSPRYKVTKRGQDVALRCDPISGHVSLYWYRQALGQGPEFLTYFNYEAQQDKSGLPNDRFSAERPEGSISTLTIQRTEQRDSAMYRCASSFEQGNGLDTEAFFGQGTRLTVV.

The CDR3 sequence is CASSFRQGRTEAFF. CDR3 bases: TGTGCCAGCAGTTTCCGACAGGGACGAACTGAAGCTTTCTTT. This chain connects TRBV6-5 to TRBJ1-1; the match to TRBD1 covers 7 bases. This CDR3 comprises 14 residues. V was pared by 4 bases and J by 5 bases, with 7 bases of the junction left unmatched. The germline gives CDR1 MNHEY, CDR2 SVGAGI.

V and J are TRBV18 and TRBJ2-2; 7 bases match TRBD2. The V and J ends lost 1 base and 3 bases, in that order; junction bases with no gene match: 5. CDR1 is KGHSH, CDR2 LQKENI, per germline. This CDR3 is 16 amino acids long. CDR3 nucleotide sequence: TGTGCCAGCTCACCACAGCCTAGCGGTTACACCGGGGAGCTGTTTTTT. Translated: CASSPQPSGYTGELFF.

V is TRBV10-2 and J is TRBJ2-3; TRBD1 matches at 7 bases. The germline gives CDR1 WSHSY, CDR2 SAAADI. V lost 4 bases and J lost 4; bases outside the gene matches: 2. The CDR3 is made up of 13 amino acids. The CDR3 DNA is TGCGCCAGCAGTGGGGACAGCGCAGATACGCAGTATTTT. Its protein product is CASSGDSADTQYF.

J is TRBJ2-7 and V is TRBV9; 10 nucleotides match TRBD2. This CDR3 is built from 15 residues. V was clipped by 0 bases and J by 5 bases; unmatched bases: 5. Germline CDR1 and CDR2: SGDLS and YYNGEE. The CDR3 coding sequence is TGTGCCAGCAGCGTAGGGCTAGCGGGAGACCACGAGCAGTACTTC. Its protein is CASSVGLAGDHEQYF.

This clone was seen only once. The rearrangement links TRBV9 to TRBJ1-5; unclear D gene. The CDR3 is 15 amino acids. Germline V gene sequence: CDR1 SGDLS, CDR2 YYNGEE. V lost 4 bases and J 3 bases, leaving 14 bases between the germline ends. CDR3 DNA: TGTGCCAGCAGCCCCTTCGAGGGCGTCAATCAGCCCCAGCATTTT. Translated: CASSPFEGVNQPQHF.

Concerning this clone itself: This CDR3 is also generated by other DNA sequences in the sample. The chain couples TRBV9 to TRBJ2-7; TRBD2 agrees at 8 bases. V shed 0 bases and J 3 bases; nucleotides not matched to a gene: 8. This CDR3 has 16 residues. CDR1 SGDLS and CDR2 YYNGEE come from the germline V gene. The CDR3 DNA reads as TGTGCCAGCAGCGTAGGGCCGTCGGGGGGGAGCTACGAGCAGTACTTC. Encoded protein: CASSVGPSGGSYEQYF.

This sequence joins TRBV18 and TRBJ2-3; 7 bases align to TRBD1. V gave up 1 base and J gave up 3 bases; unmatched junction bases: 4. Germline loops: CDR1 KGHSH, CDR2 LQKENI. The CDR3 covers 15 residues. The CDR3 spells CASSPLTGVTDTQYF. CDR3 DNA sequence: TGTGCCAGCTCACCACTAACAGGGGTTACAGATACGCAGTATTTT.